This T cell receptor beta chain comes out of a study of T cells after yellow fever vaccination. Regarding the study as a whole: A small proportion of clonotypes was detected in both the CD4 and CD8 compartments. Detected again after the booster were most primary-vaccination clones, at 95% to 98% CD4 and 88% CD8. The study noted that FACS-sorted repertoires could contain abundant clonotypes contaminating from the bulk population.

The CDR3 consists of 14 residues. V dropped 6 bases and J dropped 0 bases, with 10 bases sitting between them. The germline V gene encodes CDR1 LNHDA and CDR2 SQIVND (reference sequence). Worth noting for this clonotype: Its antigen remains unidentified.

From the 5' RACE reads, TCRdb called clonotypes with MiXCR, one entry per CDR3 protein. This table has a few hundred thousand distinct CDR3 sequences, 12% appearing once. This chain connects TRBV19 to TRBJ2-3; D not resolved. The sequenced sample was CD4+ T cells sorted from PBMCs, obtained 15 days after the yellow fever booster vaccination. The TCR originated in a man aged 18 to 29 who received the YFV17D yellow fever vaccine. The CDR3 coding sequence is TGTGCCAGTAGCCGGGTATCTAGCACAGATACGCAGTATTTT. Residues: CASSRVSSTDTQYF.